Listed here is a single T cell receptor beta chain. The antigen remains unidentified. A CD45RA+ naive subset and a CD45RA-negative memory subset were split from CD4+ cells. This sample is drawn from a study of shared clonotypes between healthy human individuals. This table comes from immunoSEQ multiplex PCR, and its TCRdb copy is limited to in-frame clones, with some not included. The sample has 2 million to 2.5 million clones; about 90% are singletons. This CDR3 contains 14 residues. Germline loops: CDR1 SQVTM, CDR2 ANQGSEA. J gave up 6 bases and V 3 bases, and 9 bases lay outside the gene matches. Findings of the study overall: Larger estimated richness was generally seen in naive subsets than in memory subsets. The study found approximately 5% of naive CD4 clonotypes shared across a few donors.

The chain is built from TRBV29-1 and TRBJ2-7, with 9 bases that match TRBD1. The TCR sequence derives from a young man in good health. Some clones in this sample may be carry-over from other donors' samples. The sequencing sample was made of naive CD4+ T cells from PBMCs. The subset denotes: CD45RA+ positively selected. The CDR3 protein is CSVELTGGTGEQYF. The CDR3 DNA follows: TGCAGCGTTGAGCTGACAGGGGGTACTGGCGAGCAGTACTTC.